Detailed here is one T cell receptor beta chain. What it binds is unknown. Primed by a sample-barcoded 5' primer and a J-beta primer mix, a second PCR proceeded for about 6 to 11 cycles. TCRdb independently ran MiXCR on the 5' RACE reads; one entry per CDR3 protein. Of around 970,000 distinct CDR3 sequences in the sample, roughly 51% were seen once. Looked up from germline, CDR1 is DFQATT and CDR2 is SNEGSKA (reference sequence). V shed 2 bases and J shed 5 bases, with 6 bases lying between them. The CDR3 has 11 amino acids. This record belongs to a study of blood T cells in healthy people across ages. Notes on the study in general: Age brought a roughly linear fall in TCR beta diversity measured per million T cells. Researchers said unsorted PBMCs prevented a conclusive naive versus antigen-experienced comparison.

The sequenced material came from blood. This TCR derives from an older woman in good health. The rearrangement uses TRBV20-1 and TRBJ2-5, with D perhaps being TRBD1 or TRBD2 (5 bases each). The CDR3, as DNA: TGCAGTGCTAGACGGGACGAGACCCAGTACTTC. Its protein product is CSARRDETQYF.